The 30 T cell receptor beta chains reported below all come from one sample, sequenced in a study of blood T cells in healthy people across ages. Primed by a sample-barcoded 5' primer and a J-beta primer mix, a second PCR proceeded for 7 to 11 cycles. TCRdb itself ran the 5' RACE reads through MiXCR, one entry per CDR3 protein. The sample comprises almost 300,000 distinct CDR3 sequences, 25% to 30% of which are singletons, and 25% to 35% rests with the top ten. Sequencing was carried out using blood. The receptor source for this set is a woman between 70 and 85 years old in good health.

There are many counts of this clonotype. The CDR3 DNA reads TGTGCCAGCAGTTACTCGCAGAGGAGTGCAGCACAGACCCACTACGAGCAGTACTTC. This gives the protein CASSYSQRSAAQTHYEQYF. The V gene is TRBV6-2 or TRBV6-3, the J gene TRBJ2-5, with no clear D. The better agreement between TRBJ2-7 and the DNA end casts doubt on the J call. The CDR3 is 19 residues long. Per germline, CDR1 MNHEY and CDR2 SVGEGT.

The sample holds a few counts of this clonotype. This chain joins TRBV28 and TRBJ1-1; D is perhaps TRBD1 (5 bases). The CDR3 length is 15 residues. Deletions cut 5 bases from V and 1 base from J, with 14 bases between. CDR1 is MDHEN and CDR2 is SYDVKM in the germline V gene. The CDR3 sequence is CASSLGGEGNTEAFF. CDR3 in DNA: TGTGCCAGCAGTCTGGGGGGGGAGGGGAACACTGAAGCTTTCTTT.

This chain links TRBV12-3 or TRBV12-4 with TRBJ1-1; D is perhaps TRBD1 (6 bases). The CDR3 spans 14 residues. V lost 5 bases and J lost 11, with 21 bases in between. The CDR3 DNA reads as TGTGCCAGCAGTGCCCCGGGACACCCAATCGGGGCTTTCTTT. This gives the protein CASSAPGHPIGAFF.

The chain is built from TRBV7-3 and TRBJ2-5; 11 nucleotides match TRBD2. Judging by the DNA end, TRBJ2-7 fits better; the J call may be wrong. The CDR3 totals 15 residues. Germline lookup yields CDR1 SGHTA and CDR2 FQGTGA. In DNA, the CDR3 is TGTGCCAGCAGCAAATCGGGACTAGCGGTCTACGAGCAGTACTTC. It translates to CASSKSGLAVYEQYF.

The chain uses TRBV4-2 and TRBJ2-7, with 11 bases identical to TRBD2. Germline assignment: CDR1 LGHNA and CDR2 YNFKEQ. Losses at the gene ends were 4 bases for V and 5 bases for J; bases not matched to a gene: 10. This CDR3 is 16 amino acids long. The CDR3 is CASSPVAGGPTNEQYF. DNA for the CDR3: TGTGCCAGCAGCCCAGTAGCGGGAGGGCCGACTAACGAGCAGTACTTC.

The rearrangement joins TRBV12-3 or TRBV12-4 to TRBJ2-6; no reliable D call. Trimming took 2 bases from V and 1 from J, leaving 3 bases between them. The CDR3 is made up of 14 amino acids. This chain's CDR3 is CASSLWSGANVLTF. CDR3 bases: TGTGCCAGCAGTTTATGGTCTGGGGCCAACGTCCTGACTTTC.

This clonotype was seen only a few times. The J gene is TRBJ2-5, the V gene TRBV15; no clear D. The end of the DNA aligns better with TRBJ2-7, so the J call may be wrong. CDR1 and CDR2 (germline): LNHNV, YYDKDF (reference sequence). The CDR3 loop spans 15 amino acids. The CDR3 sequence is CATSREVHGSYEQYF. The CDR3 DNA reads TGTGCCACCAGCAGAGAAGTTCACGGGTCCTACGAGCAGTACTTC.

This clonotype was seen many times. The chain joins TRBV12-3 or TRBV12-4 to TRBJ2-4; D gene ambiguous. This CDR3 is 12 amino acids long. Between the trimmed V and J ends, which lost 6 bases and 5 bases, there was a span of 8 bases. Here the CDR3 DNA reads TGTGCCAGCAGCTTGCGAGAAAACATTCAGTACTTC. This encodes CASSLRENIQYF.

This clonotype was seen a few times. The chain uses TRBV4-1 and TRBJ2-6; perhaps D is TRBD1 or TRBD2 (6 bases each). V shed 4 bases and J shed 1 base, with 14 bases lying between them. Germline assignment: CDR1 MGHRA and CDR2 YSYEKL. CDR3 length: 17 residues. The CDR3 DNA sequence: TGCGCCAGCAGCCTAATGACAGGACTATCTGGGGCCAACGTCCTGACTTTC. The encoded protein is CASSLMTGLSGANVLTF.

This clonotype has only a few counts. The J gene is TRBJ2-6, the V gene TRBV7-9; D unresolved. The CDR3 has 16 residues. V dropped 5 bases and J dropped 1 base, with 12 bases sitting between them. CDR1 and CDR2 from the germline V gene are SEHNR and FQNEAQ (reference sequence). The CDR3 DNA reads TGTGCCAGCAGCCAGTTCCTTTTATCTGGGGCCAACGTCCTGACTTTC. As protein: CASSQFLLSGANVLTF.

A word on this clonotype: Possible read error: a much larger clone is one base away. V usage is TRBV28 and J usage is TRBJ2-7; D is undetermined. V was cut by 6 bases and J by 3 bases, with 6 bases left in between. From germline, CDR1 is MDHEN and CDR2 SYDVKM. This CDR3 is built from 11 residues. The CDR3 reads CASSQVYEQYF. DNA for the CDR3: TGTGCCAGCAGCCAAGTCTACGAGCAGTACTTC.

The sample holds many counts of this clonotype. The chain recombines TRBV7-2 with TRBJ2-5; D call uncertain. The CDR3 loop spans 15 amino acids. V was cut by 5 bases and J by 1 base, with 14 bases left in between. Germline loops: CDR1 SGHTA, CDR2 FQGNSA. For the CDR3, the DNA is TGTGCCAGCAGCCCCTCGCTGACCTCCCAAGAGACCCAGTACTTC. Translation: CASSPSLTSQETQYF.

This rearrangement joins TRBV27 to TRBJ2-3, with a possible D match to TRBD1 (5 bases). The CDR3 consists of 14 residues. CDR1 MNHEY and CDR2 SMNVEV come from the germline V gene (reference sequence). V was shortened by 3 bases and J by 6 bases, with 13 bases between the two germline ends. The CDR3 loop is CASSFRPGSDTQYF. In nucleotides, the CDR3 is TGTGCCAGCAGTTTTCGGCCAGGGTCGGATACGCAGTATTTT.

This sequence joins TRBV2 and TRBJ1-1, with D unclear. Trimming removed 2 bases at V and 3 bases at J, with 7 bases between. Germline V gene sequence: CDR1 SNHLY, CDR2 FYNNEI. The CDR3 is 13 amino acids. Written as DNA, the CDR3 is TGTGCCAGCAGTGAACAGTCGTACACTGAAGCTTTCTTT. Amino acid sequence: CASSEQSYTEAFF.

There are a few counts of this clonotype. This chain uses TRBV29-1 with TRBJ1-1; D call uncertain. Germline lookup yields CDR1 SQVTM and CDR2 ANQGSEA. This CDR3 is 11 amino acids long. V lost 1 base and J 7 bases, leaving 7 bases between the germline ends. The DNA for the CDR3 is TGCAGCGTTGAAGTTCAGCTTGAAGCTTTCTTT. Residues: CSVEVQLEAFF.

This clonotype was observed a few times. The chain links TRBV7-2 to TRBJ1-5; D might be TRBD1 (6 bases). Germline V gene lookup returns CDR1 SGHTA and CDR2 FQGNSA. Trimming took off 0 bases at V and 6 bases at J, with 12 bases between the two ends. The CDR3 covers 15 residues. CDR3 in DNA: TGTGCCAGCAGCTTAGCGGGGGGGGCGGGTCAGCCCCAGCATTTT. It translates to CASSLAGGAGQPQHF.

There are a few counts of this clonotype. This rearrangement joins TRBV28 to TRBJ2-5; D may correspond to TRBD1 or TRBD2 (5 bases each). Germline loops: CDR1 MDHEN, CDR2 SYDVKM. The CDR3 contains 12 residues. V lost 7 bases, J lost 1 base, and 7 bases lay in between. CDR3 DNA: TGTGCCAGCATGGGGGTCCAAGAGACCCAGTACTTC. Protein product: CASMGVQETQYF.

The chain has TRBV7-2 and TRBJ1-4; possibly TRBD1 for D (5 bases). This CDR3 is 13 amino acids long. V was trimmed by 6 bases and J by 6 bases, leaving 11 bases between them. Germline lookup yields CDR1 SGHTA and CDR2 FQGNSA. This CDR3 reads CASSASGYEKLFF. The DNA for the CDR3 is TGTGCCAGCAGTGCCTCAGGGTATGAAAAACTGTTTTTT.

This sequence joins TRBV5-1 and TRBJ2-3; TRBD2 matches 9 bases. CDR1 and CDR2 (germline): SGHRS, YFSETQ. There are 16 residues in the CDR3. V shed 2 bases, J shed 2 bases, and the junction held 6 bases outside the gene matches. The CDR3 region is CASSFRLAELTDTQYF. CDR3 bases: TGCGCCAGCAGCTTCCGACTAGCGGAACTCACAGATACGCAGTATTTT.

The chain couples TRBV7-3 to TRBJ2-1; D might be TRBD1 or TRBD2, each matching 6 bases. Germline lookup yields CDR1 SGHTA and CDR2 FQGTGA. Trimming took off 5 bases at V and 5 bases at J, with 16 bases between the two ends. CDR3 length: 15 amino acids. The CDR3 coding sequence is TGTGCCAGCAGCGCGTTCGGGGGCATTAACAATGAGCAGTTCTTC. Residues: CASSAFGGINNEQFF.

This clonotype was seen more than once but under ten times. V and J are TRBV7-9 and TRBJ2-5; unclear D gene. TRBJ2-7 explains the end of the DNA better; the J call may be wrong. The CDR3 has 15 residues. The germline V gene encodes CDR1 SEHNR and CDR2 FQNEAQ (reference sequence). The chain's CDR3 is CASSSPSWADYEQYF. The CDR3, as DNA: TGTGCCAGCAGCTCCCCCAGCTGGGCTGACTACGAGCAGTACTTC.

The CDR3 DNA is TGTGCCAGCAGCGCCCCCCGGGGAGGGCGGGAGAACATTCAGTACTTC. Translating gives CASSAPRGGRENIQYF. This chain links TRBV9 with TRBJ2-4; 7 positions match TRBD2. The CDR3 contains 16 residues. With V trimmed by 3 bases and J by 7 bases, 13 bases remained unmatched. Germline loops: CDR1 SGDLS, CDR2 YYNGEE.

This clonotype was found many times. This sequence joins TRBV3-1 and TRBJ1-4; no clear D gene. Trimming removed 3 bases at V and 3 bases at J, with 8 bases between. Germline V gives CDR1 LGHDT, CDR2 YNNKEL (reference sequence). The CDR3 is made up of 14 amino acids. CDR3 protein: CASSHGMANEKLFF. CDR3 in DNA: TGTGCCAGCAGCCATGGGATGGCTAATGAAAAACTGTTTTTT. The full variable domain, rest sourced from reference TRBV3-1 and TRBJ1-4, is DTAVSQTPKYLVTQMGNDKSIKCEQNLGHDTMYWYKQDSKKFLKIMFSYNNKELIINETVPNRFSPKSPDKAHLNLHINSLELGDSAVYFCASSHGMANEKLFFGSGTQLSVL.

This clonotype was recorded a few times. The chain carries TRBV20-1 and TRBJ2-1, with 13 bases fitting TRBD2. Trimming at V came to 4 bases and at J to 7 bases, leaving 7 bases not matched to a gene. The V gene's germline CDR1 is DFQATT and CDR2 SNEGSKA (reference sequence). The CDR3 length is 15 residues. Here the CDR3 reads CSAKMGLAGNNEQFF. The CDR3 DNA follows: TGCAGTGCTAAAATGGGACTAGCGGGGAATAATGAGCAGTTCTTC.

The V call is TRBV20-1, the J call TRBJ2-1; TRBD1 or TRBD2 may be the D gene (6 bases each). There are 15 residues in the CDR3. V was clipped by 4 bases and J by 4 bases, with 17 bases between them. Germline V gene sequence: CDR1 DFQATT, CDR2 SNEGSKA (reference sequence). The CDR3 loop is CSAKGGGEWYNEQFF. In DNA, the CDR3 is TGCAGTGCTAAGGGGGGTGGGGAGTGGTACAATGAGCAGTTCTTC.

The chain combines TRBV7-2 with TRBJ2-4; TRBD2 aligns across 11 bases. This CDR3 has 16 residues. Germline V lookup: CDR1 SGHTA, CDR2 FQGNSA. With 5 bases clipped from V and 4 bases from J, the junction kept 7 bases outside the gene matches. The CDR3 DNA is TGTGCCAGCAGCGGCGGGACTAGCGGAGTGAAAAACATTCAGTACTTC. This gives the protein CASSGGTSGVKNIQYF.

Only a few counts were recorded for this clonotype. The V call is TRBV7-3, the J call TRBJ2-1, with unresolved D. CDR1 is SGHTA, CDR2 FQGTGA, per germline. Trimming pared 4 bases from V and 5 bases from J, leaving 9 bases between. This CDR3 spans 13 amino acids. The CDR3 nucleotides are TGTGCCAGCAGCTCCAGTAGAGACAATGAGCAGTTCTTC. Amino acid sequence: CASSSSRDNEQFF.

This clonotype was observed many times. The gene calls are TRBV29-1 and TRBJ2-3, with D possibly TRBD2 on 6 matching bases. Trimming took 7 bases from V and 0 from J, leaving 14 bases between them. The CDR3 runs 14 residues. The germline V gene encodes CDR1 SQVTM and CDR2 ANQGSEA. CDR3 DNA sequence: TGCAGCGCGCGTATGGGGGGAAGCACAGATACGCAGTATTTT. The encoded protein is CSARMGGSTDTQYF.

This clonotype has a count of ten or more. This chain uses TRBV28 with TRBJ2-3, with 7 bases matching TRBD2. CDR3 length: 15 residues. Trimming at V came to 5 bases and at J to 6 bases, leaving 11 bases not matched to a gene. Germline CDR1 reads MDHEN; CDR2 reads SYDVKM. As DNA, the CDR3 is TGTGCCAGCAGTCTCTCTAGCGGCACGGGGGATACGCAGTATTTT. Protein product: CASSLSSGTGDTQYF.

The chain joins TRBV5-5 to TRBJ2-1; 10 nucleotides match TRBD2. The J call may be in error: the DNA end matches TRBJ2-5 better. The CDR3 covers 16 residues. The germline V gene has CDR1 SGHKS and CDR2 YYEKEE (reference sequence). The CDR3 loop is CASSLDPSGRGETQYF. As DNA, the CDR3 is TGTGCCAGCAGCTTGGATCCTAGCGGGAGAGGGGAGACCCAGTACTTC.